This entry concerns a single T cell receptor beta chain. The specificity of this receptor is unknown. Base qualities are missing; no much larger clone stands one base away. Via the germline V gene (reference sequence), CDR1 is LNHDA and CDR2 SQIVND. Its CDR3 holds 13 amino acids, cysteine through phenylalanine. Only the CDR3 DNA stays, 39 bases, in frame from base 1. Trimming at the junction amounts to 6 bases on V and 1 base on J, and the germline ends lie 9 bases apart. The High Capacity cDNA Reverse Transcription Kit was used to reverse transcribe all of the isolated RNA, meaning that expressed TCRB transcripts were what got sequenced. Deep immunoSEQ sequencing was performed on naive, central memory and regulatory T cell samples, with an average of around 3.4 million total reads per sample. Sorted cells were lysed in RLT buffer, and RNA was extracted using DNase-treated RNeasy Micro or Mini kits according to cell number. To prevent cross-contamination, each cell subset was processed individually, whereas patient and healthy donor samples were processed jointly. Using the immunoSEQ multiplex PCR, TCRB sequences were amplified from cDNA into 87-bp fragments spanning the CDR3 region. Sequencing of the amplicons was done on the Illumina HiSeq platform. On the study's bioinformatics: Synthetic template baselines were used to correct PCR bias computationally, reads within Hamming distance 2 were collapsed together, and singletons that could not be merged were discarded. Reads were aligned against IMGT to assign V, D and J genes, CDR3 length and insertions or deletions at six rearrangement sites. Within each subset, clonotype counts were normalized to sorted cell number, after which true diversity and Gini coefficients were computed with the tcR R package. The overlap coefficient, calculated on TCRB nucleotide sequences, was used to measure repertoire sharing. Out-of-frame TCRB sequences from naive cells were analyzed to stand in for the pre-selection repertoire. TCRdb took over this immuneACCESS table, retaining in-frame rearrangements with V and J assigned. Such tables are incomplete; in checked studies, under half of the missing clones stem from an unresolved V gene, and the remainder is unexplained. V, J and clone size are those of that table, while D and trimming were read from the DNA. This sample is represented by some 330,000 clones; approximately 11% of them were singletons. Jointly, the top ten make up more than 0.015% of the sample.

The data stem from a study of beta chain features in type 1 diabetes (dated by TCRdb to the late 2010s). Concerning the study at large: No differences in mean age, gender distribution, total cell number or subset yield were found between patients and healthy donors. A total of approximately 110,000,000 sorted cells were examined across all samples, and a strong correlation was observed between cell number per subset and RNA yield. The study compared the TCRB repertoires of sorted circulating CD4+ T cell subsets in recently diagnosed type 1 diabetes patients with those in matched healthy donors. Regulatory and stem cell-like memory subsets were obtained from only 8 patients and roughly eight healthy donors, while naive and central memory subsets were obtained from all 28 donors. Overall study results and their limits: At VDJ recombination sites, type 1 diabetes patients had fewer insertions and more deleted nucleotides, which implies abnormalities in thymic rearrangement. Type 1 diabetes patients showed a moderate but significant shortening of TCRB CDR3 length in all four CD4+ subsets. Naive, central memory and regulatory TCRB repertoires appeared more similar among patients than among healthy donors. Because cDNA rather than genomic DNA was sequenced, highly expressing activated cells could have been over-represented, although no difference in activation and CD3 levels was found between groups. PCR might favor shorter templates, but patient and control samples were amplified and corrected together, so any skew would affect both groups equally. HLA sub-analyses involved small numbers of individuals, so any influence of HLA type on TCRB rearrangement remained unresolved.

Each donor gave one peripheral blood draw, averaging approximately 120 mL, which was collected into heparinised tubes. A BD FACSAria II was used to sort naive, central memory, regulatory and stem cell-like memory CD4+ T cells with a panel that included CD45RO, CCR7, CD25, CD127, CD95 and CD27. All sorted populations exceeded 95% purity. PBMCs were separated immediately by Lymphoprep density gradient centrifugation and were stained directly, without being cultured. Samples were stained and sorted in pairs, with one healthy donor and one patient per experiment, so that batch effects were minimized. The TCR sequence derives from a young woman in good health. The sample consisted of naive CD4+ T cells from blood. According to the study, the label for this sample's cell subset or site signals: true naive CD4+ T cells. The rearrangement joined TRBV19 to TRBJ1-1; the D gene is not confidently resolved. Here is the DNA: TGTGCCAGTAGGCTCACAGAGAACACTGAAGCTTTCTTT. Translated, it reads CASRLTENTEAFF.